The 18 T cell receptor beta chains presented below share a single source sample, sequenced in a study of early T cells in non-severe SARS-CoV-2 infection. TCRdb used MiXCR to reprocess the 5' RACE reads, holding one entry per CDR3 protein. The sample contains around 82,000 distinct CDR3 sequences, approximately 12% of which appear only once. Source material: whole blood. These receptors came from an adult who was a healthcare worker with PCR-confirmed SARS-CoV-2 infection or an uninfected control (not recorded which).

This clonotype was found many times. The J gene is TRBJ2-7, the V gene TRBV28, with TRBD2 matching over 10 bases. The V segment lost 6 bases and the J segment 4 bases; nucleotides outside the gene matches: 6. Germline assignment: CDR1 MDHEN and CDR2 SYDVKM. The CDR3 spans 14 residues. In DNA, the CDR3 is TGTGCCAGCAGCCCGGGACTAGCGCGTTACGAGCAGTACTTC. Translating it yields CASSPGLARYEQYF.

This clonotype has just a few counts. CDR3 loop: CASSLYREEYF. CDR3 bases: TGTGCCAGCAGCTTGTACAGGGAGGAGTACTTC. This rearrangement joins TRBV5-6 to TRBJ2-7; D may be TRBD1 or TRBD2 (6 bases each). The germline V gene encodes CDR1 SGHDT and CDR2 YYEEEE. This CDR3 is built from 11 residues. Trimming cost V 1 base and J 11 bases, with 10 bases left between them.

This clonotype was detected a few times. The rearrangement links TRBV7-6 to TRBJ1-5; D is possibly TRBD1 (5 bases). V gave up 5 bases and J gave up 5 bases, with 10 bases separating them. The germline CDR1 and CDR2 sequences are SGHVS and FNYEAQ. This CDR3 is built from 13 residues. The CDR3 region has the DNA TGTGCCAGCAGCCTGACAGAGGATCAGCCCCAGCATTTT. Protein product: CASSLTEDQPQHF.

This clonotype was recorded a few times. The DNA is omitted, as the CDR3 cannot be located on it reliably, and the CDR3 follows TCRdb's listing. V usage is TRBV2 and J usage is TRBJ1-1; the table calls TRBD1, which could not be checked here. With termini counted, the CDR3 has 14 amino acids. Germline lookup yields CDR1 SNHLY and CDR2 FYNNEI. CDR3 amino acids: CASSEVGQGSLVPF.

This clonotype was detected ten times or more. The V and J genes are TRBV12-3 or TRBV12-4 and TRBJ2-1; 12 positions agree with TRBD2. Trimming took 5 bases from V and 8 from J; bases not matched to a gene: 7. CDR3 length: 15 amino acids. The CDR3 protein is CASSLLAGGFDEQFF. For the CDR3, the DNA is TGTGCCAGCAGTCTGCTAGCGGGAGGGTTTGATGAGCAGTTCTTC.

This clonotype was observed at least ten times. The genes are TRBV3-1 and TRBJ2-1; D is tentatively TRBD1 or TRBD2 (5 bases each). V was shortened by 0 bases and J by 4 bases, with 13 bases between the two germline ends. CDR1 and CDR2 (germline): LGHDT, YNNKEL (reference sequence). The CDR3 sequence is 16 residues long. The CDR3 loop is CASSQDPGTYYNEQFF. The CDR3 DNA reads TGTGCCAGCAGCCAAGATCCGGGGACGTATTACAATGAGCAGTTCTTC.

Notes on this clonotype: It may be a read error: a sequence one base away is much more abundant. V and J are TRBV30 and TRBJ2-3; the match to TRBD2 covers 7 bases. CDR3 size: 17 residues. CDR1 and CDR2 (germline): GTSNPN, SVGIG (reference sequence). Trimming at V came to 0 bases and at J to 5 bases, leaving 14 bases not matched to a gene. CDR3 coding DNA: TGTGCCTGGAGTGTACTGGTGGGACGGGAGGAAGGAGATACGCAGTATTTT. Translated, it gives CAWSVLVGREEGDTQYF.

This clonotype has ten or more counts. This chain links TRBV7-2 with TRBJ1-3; 7 bases line up with TRBD1. The CDR3 is 16 amino acids. Germline CDR1 and CDR2: SGHTA and FQGNSA. Trimming removed 5 bases from V and 0 bases from J; junction bases left unmatched: 7. The CDR3 sequence is CASSQQDRRSGNTIYF. The CDR3 DNA follows: TGTGCCAGCAGCCAACAGGACAGGCGCTCTGGAAACACCATATATTTT.

This clonotype was detected many times. The chain carries TRBV7-2 and TRBJ2-7; D uncertain. Germline V gene data show CDR1 as SGHTA and CDR2 as FQGNSA. The germline V and J ends were trimmed by 5 bases and 0 bases, with 11 bases remaining between them. The CDR3 runs 14 residues. CDR3 sequence: CASSPSLSSYEQYF. CDR3 in DNA: TGTGCCAGCAGCCCATCTCTGAGCTCCTACGAGCAGTACTTC. Filled out from reference TRBV7-2 and TRBJ2-7, the complete variable domain reads GAGVSQSPSNKVTEKGKDVELRCDPISGHTALYWYRQSLGQGLEFLIYFQGNSAPDKSGLPSDRFSAERTGGSVSTLTIQRTQQEDSAVYLCASSPSLSSYEQYFGPGTRLTVT.

At least ten counts were recorded for this clonotype. The CDR3 reads CSVAGTSGGKNIQYF. The CDR3 region has the DNA TGCAGCGTTGCCGGGACTAGCGGAGGCAAAAACATTCAGTACTTC. The chain employs TRBV29-1 and TRBJ2-4, with 11 bases fitting TRBD2. The CDR3 is made up of 15 amino acids. From germline, CDR1 is SQVTM and CDR2 ANQGSEA. V trimming: 4 bases; J trimming: 3 bases; junction bases outside the gene matches: 5. The complete variable domain, with remaining parts taken from reference TRBV29-1 and TRBJ2-4, reads SAVISQKPSRDICQRGTSLTIQCQVDSQVTMMFWYRQQPGQSLTLIATANQGSEATYESGFVIDKFPISRPNLTFSTLTVSNMSPEDSSIYLCSVAGTSGGKNIQYFGAGTRLSVL.

The chain combines TRBV29-1 with TRBJ1-2; TRBD1 matches 9 bases. This CDR3 has 16 amino acids. Germline CDR1 and CDR2: SQVTM and ANQGSEA. V was clipped by 6 bases and J by 2 bases; unmatched bases: 13. The CDR3: CSVAQGGQGTNYGYTF. The DNA of the CDR3 is TGCAGCGTGGCCCAGGGGGGACAGGGAACGAACTATGGCTACACCTTC.

This clonotype has just a few counts. The CDR3 reads CASTPNRDNSPLHF. CDR3 nucleotide sequence: TGTGCCAGCACCCCTAACAGGGATAATTCACCCCTCCACTTT. This chain links TRBV28 with TRBJ1-6; D is possibly TRBD1 (6 bases). The CDR3 is 14 residues long. CDR1 and CDR2 (germline): MDHEN, SYDVKM. Deletions cut 7 bases from V and 5 bases from J, with 12 bases between. The full variable domain, with the rest looked up from reference TRBV28 and TRBJ1-6, is DVKVTQSSRYLVKRTGEKVFLECVQDMDHENMFWYRQDPGLGLRLIYFSYDVKMKEKGDIPEGYSVSREKKERFSLILESASTNQTSMYLCASTPNRDNSPLHFGNGTRLTVT.

This clonotype was observed a few times. The gene calls are TRBV19 and TRBJ2-1; 10 bases map to TRBD2. With V trimmed by 2 bases and J by 0 bases, 1 base remained unmatched. This CDR3 comprises 16 residues. Germline V gene sequence: CDR1 LNHDA, CDR2 SQIVND (reference sequence). CDR3: CASSITSGVSYNEQFF. DNA of the CDR3: TGTGCCAGTAGTATAACTAGCGGGGTCTCCTACAATGAGCAGTTCTTC.

This clonotype has just a few counts. The V and J genes are TRBV28 and TRBJ2-7; D unclear. The V gene's germline CDR1 is MDHEN and CDR2 SYDVKM. The CDR3 extends over 12 amino acids. Deletions cut 3 bases from V and 5 bases from J, with 8 bases between. The CDR3 sequence: CASSLGNDEQYF. The CDR3 nucleotides are TGTGCCAGCAGTTTGGGCAACGACGAGCAGTACTTC.

The chain has TRBV28 and TRBJ2-3; 7 positions agree with TRBD2. The ends lost 4 bases at V and 0 bases at J; junction bases unmatched: 10. There are 17 residues in the CDR3. Germline CDR1 reads MDHEN; CDR2 reads SYDVKM. The CDR3 reads CASSSTLAEGSTDTQYF. The CDR3, as DNA: TGTGCCAGCAGTTCGACCCTAGCGGAGGGGAGCACAGATACGCAGTATTTT.

The chain joins TRBV2 to TRBJ2-5, with D possibly being TRBD2 (5 bases). Trimming pared 8 bases from V and 4 bases from J, leaving 8 bases between. CDR3 size: 11 residues. CDR1 and CDR2 (germline): SNHLY, FYNNEI. The CDR3 reads CASGSAETQYF. The DNA for the CDR3 is TGTGCCAGCGGGAGTGCAGAGACCCAGTACTTC.

This clonotype was detected only a few times. V and J are TRBV5-4 and TRBJ2-1; 13 bases align to TRBD2. V shed 5 bases and J 10 bases; nucleotides not matched to a gene: 6. The CDR3 length is 14 residues. Germline V lookup: CDR1 SGHNT, CDR2 YYREEE (reference sequence). CDR3 sequence reads: CASSWTSGRGEQFF. DNA of the CDR3: TGTGCCAGCAGTTGGACTAGCGGGAGAGGGGAGCAGTTCTTC. Variable domain in full (rest from reference TRBV5-4 and TRBJ2-1): ETGVTQSPTHLIKTRGQQVTLRCSSQSGHNTVSWYQQALGQGPQFIFQYYREEENGRGNFPPRFSGLQFPNYSSELNVNALELDDSALYLCASSWTSGRGEQFFGPGTRLTVL.

As for this clonotype: With a much larger clone just one base away, this may be a read error. The V call is TRBV5-1, the J call TRBJ2-5; D not certain. CDR1 and CDR2 from the germline V gene are SGHRS and YFSETQ. This CDR3 spans 13 amino acids. This CDR3 is CTSSSAASETQYF. In DNA form, the CDR3 reads TGCACCAGCAGCTCCGCGGCTTCCGAGACCCAGTACTTC.